Below are 15 T cell receptor beta chains sequenced from a single sample in a study of cytomegalovirus exposure and HLA in healthy donors. Both 60 Vbeta primers and 13 Jbeta primers went into the PCR. TCRdb's copy holds only in-frame clones and misses some; the assay was immunoSEQ multiplex PCR. Of approximately 110,000 clones in the sample, 65% to 85% were seen once. Material for sequencing was PBMCs. These receptors were collected from a male donor in good health and CMV-seronegative.

V is TRBV9 and J is TRBJ2-2; 7 bases map to TRBD2. This CDR3 is 13 amino acids long. With 3 bases clipped from V and 7 bases from J, the junction kept 3 bases outside the gene matches. Germline CDR1 SGDLS, CDR2 YYNGEE. The CDR3 DNA reads as TGTGCCAGCAGCGCGGGAGGTTTCGGGGAGCTGTTTTTT. Encoded protein: CASSAGGFGELFF.

This chain uses TRBV6-5 with TRBJ2-5; TRBD1 aligns across 10 bases. The germline CDR1 and CDR2 sequences are MNHEY and SVGAGI. Trimming at V came to 0 bases and at J to 7 bases, leaving 5 bases not matched to a gene. This CDR3 has 15 amino acids. In DNA form, the CDR3 reads TGTGCCAGCAGTTACTCCGGACAGGGGGTAACGACCCAGTACTTC. It yields the protein CASSYSGQGVTTQYF.

The chain is built from TRBV18 and TRBJ2-2, with D possibly matching TRBD1 (6 bases). Germline lookup yields CDR1 KGHSH and CDR2 LQKENI. With 4 bases removed from V and 5 bases from J, the gap between germline ends came to 17 bases. This CDR3 is built from 16 residues. DNA for the CDR3: TGTGCCAGCTCACGCCCAGCAGGGGTAAGAACCGGGGAGCTGTTTTTT. This sequence encodes CASSRPAGVRTGELFF.

The CDR3 DNA reads TGTGCCAGCAGGAGACCGGGATTCTACGAGCAGTACTTC. Translation gives CASRRPGFYEQYF. The chain couples TRBV6-5 to TRBJ2-7; D might be TRBD2 (5 bases). Trimming took off 6 bases at V and 3 bases at J, with 12 bases between the two ends. CDR1 and CDR2 from the germline V gene are MNHEY and SVGAGI. The CDR3 totals 13 residues.

The J gene is TRBJ1-2, the V gene TRBV4-1; D is undetermined. Germline V gene data show CDR1 as MGHRA and CDR2 as YSYEKL. The CDR3 is made up of 16 amino acids. V gave up 0 bases and J gave up 4 bases, with 15 bases separating them. CDR3 loop: CASSQESTRRAYGYTF. CDR3 DNA sequence: TGCGCCAGCAGCCAAGAATCCACCAGGCGGGCCTATGGCTACACCTTC.

This chain uses TRBV27 with TRBJ2-7, with 15 nucleotides matching TRBD2. Trimming removed 6 bases from V and 3 bases from J; junction bases left unmatched: 9. The germline CDR1 and CDR2 sequences are MNHEY and SMNVEV (reference sequence). The CDR3 spans 17 residues. CDR3 protein: CASRDSGLAGGGYEQYF. The CDR3 DNA is TGTGCCAGCAGAGATTCCGGACTAGCGGGAGGGGGCTACGAGCAGTACTTC.

A note on this clone: Other DNA sequences from this sample encode an identical CDR3 as well. The rearrangement joins TRBV7-2 to TRBJ2-3; 10 positions agree with TRBD2. Germline assignment: CDR1 SGHTA and CDR2 FQGNSA. V lost 4 bases and J lost 4; bases outside the gene matches: 8. There are 16 residues in the CDR3. The CDR3 coding sequence is TGTGCCAGCAGCTCCGGACTAGCGGCGAGAGCAGATACGCAGTATTTT. The encoded protein is CASSSGLAARADTQYF.

The gene calls are TRBV27 and TRBJ2-5; 10 positions agree with TRBD2. The germline CDR1 and CDR2 sequences are MNHEY and SMNVEV (reference sequence). The CDR3 sequence is 15 residues long. The ends lost 5 bases at V and 2 bases at J; junction bases unmatched: 5. CDR3 DNA: TGTGCCAGCAGTCAACTACTAGCGGGACAAGAGACCCAGTACTTC. As protein: CASSQLLAGQETQYF.

The rearrangement joins TRBV5-5 to TRBJ1-5; D not resolved. Deletions cut 2 bases from V and 4 bases from J, with 7 bases between. The CDR3 is 13 residues long. The germline gives CDR1 SGHKS, CDR2 YYEKEE (reference sequence). The CDR3 nucleotides are TGTGCCAGCAGCTTAGGCAGGAATCAGCCCCAGCATTTT. Amino acid sequence: CASSLGRNQPQHF.

The rearrangement uses TRBV7-3 and TRBJ2-1; D might be TRBD1 (6 bases). This CDR3 region has 14 residues. Germline CDR1 reads SGHTA; CDR2 reads FQGTGA. Deletions cut 4 bases from V and 3 bases from J, with 10 bases between. CDR3 sequence (DNA): TGTGCCAGCAGCTCAGGACAGAACTACAATGAGCAGTTCTTC. It encodes CASSSGQNYNEQFF.

V is TRBV15 and J is TRBJ2-3, with a possible D match to TRBD2 (6 bases). Trimming removed 6 bases from V and 1 base from J, with 17 bases in between. CDR1 LNHNV and CDR2 YYDKDF come from the germline V gene (reference sequence). The CDR3 contains 16 residues. The chain's CDR3 is CATSRGGRGRTDTQYF. CDR3 DNA sequence: TGTGCCACCAGTAGGGGTGGGCGGGGACGCACAGATACGCAGTATTTT.

The chain joins TRBV27 to TRBJ2-7, with TRBD1 matching over 8 bases. The CDR3 is 14 residues long. The V segment lost 10 bases and the J segment 2 bases; nucleotides outside the gene matches: 10. From germline, CDR1 is MNHEY and CDR2 SMNVEV (reference sequence). The CDR3 coding sequence is TGTGCCACCGCCCTCGACAGGGGCACCTACGAGCAGTACTTC. It is translated as CATALDRGTYEQYF.

The rearrangement links TRBV7-2 to TRBJ1-6; D possibly corresponds to TRBD1 (6 bases). Germline assignment: CDR1 SGHTA and CDR2 FQGNSA. The CDR3 totals 15 residues. Trimming removed 5 bases from V and 6 bases from J, with 14 bases in between. CDR3 sequence (DNA): TGTGCCAGCAGCCCCCCAGGGGTTATTAATTCACCCCTCCACTTT. It yields the protein CASSPPGVINSPLHF.

This clone was recorded once. This rearrangement joins TRBV5-1 to TRBJ2-3, with a weak D call TRBD2 (7 bases). Germline CDR1 is SGHRS and CDR2 is YFSETQ. V gave up 4 bases and J gave up 2 bases, with 17 bases separating them. This CDR3 spans 16 amino acids. CDR3 nucleotides: TGCGCCAGCAGCCTGGGTACGGGGGGACACACAGATACGCAGTATTTT. Protein product: CASSLGTGGHTDTQYF.

V and J are TRBV2 and TRBJ2-3, with 10 bases that match TRBD2. The CDR3 loop spans 16 amino acids. Losses at the gene ends were 3 bases for V and 2 bases for J; bases not matched to a gene: 5. CDR1 is SNHLY, CDR2 FYNNEI, per germline. This CDR3 is CASSDQLAGFTDTQYF. CDR3 DNA: TGTGCCAGCAGTGACCAACTAGCGGGATTCACAGATACGCAGTATTTT.